The 26 T cell receptor beta chains below come from one sample, sequenced in a study of T cells after yellow fever vaccination. MiXCR, applied by TCRdb to the 5' RACE reads, yields one record per CDR3 protein. Of approximately 260,000 distinct CDR3 sequences in the sample, around 5.3% were seen once. The material sequenced was CD4+ T cells sorted from PBMCs, taken on the day of the yellow fever booster vaccination. The receptor set was obtained from a man aged 18 to 29 who received the YFV17D yellow fever vaccine.

The genes are TRBV20-1 and TRBJ2-5; D remains unclear. V dropped 3 bases and J dropped 2 bases, with 10 bases sitting between them. The CDR3 totals 13 residues. Germline V gene sequence: CDR1 DFQATT, CDR2 SNEGSKA (reference sequence). CDR3 in amino acids: CSASRATQETQYF. In DNA, the CDR3 is TGCAGTGCTAGTCGAGCCACACAAGAGACCCAGTACTTC.

The chain is built from TRBV7-2 and TRBJ2-5; 9 positions match TRBD1. V lost 1 base and J lost 1; bases outside the gene matches: 10. The CDR3 extends over 18 amino acids. Per the germline V gene, CDR1 is SGHTA and CDR2 is FQGNSA. The CDR3 nucleotides are TGTGCCAGCAGCTTAGGACCCGGGACAGGGAGGATCCAAGAGACCCAGTACTTC. This gives the protein CASSLGPGTGRIQETQYF.

This chain uses TRBV11-2 with TRBJ1-6; D not certain. This CDR3 contains 14 residues. Trimming took off 0 bases at V and 12 bases at J, with 12 bases between the two ends. CDR1 and CDR2 from the germline V gene are SGHAT and FQNNGV. The CDR3 protein is CASSLDGFVGPLHF. The DNA for the CDR3 is TGTGCCAGCAGCTTAGACGGTTTCGTGGGACCCCTCCACTTT.

This clonotype appeared once. The chain links TRBV9 to TRBJ2-2, with D unresolved. V was cut by 2 bases and J by 4 bases, with 6 bases left in between. CDR1 is SGDLS, CDR2 YYNGEE, per germline. This CDR3 has 13 residues. CDR3 DNA sequence: TGTGCCAGCAGCGTGACATTCACCGGGGAGCTGTTTTTT. It yields the protein CASSVTFTGELFF.

This clonotype occurred many times. V is TRBV10-3 and J is TRBJ2-2; 14 bases line up with TRBD2. Per the germline V gene, CDR1 is ENHRY and CDR2 is SYGVKD. The CDR3 totals 15 residues. V shed 8 bases, J shed 5 bases, and the junction held 4 bases outside the gene matches. The CDR3 sequence is CAIGTSGGPTGELFF. CDR3 DNA sequence: TGTGCCATCGGGACTAGCGGGGGTCCGACCGGGGAGCTGTTTTTT.

The V call is TRBV2, the J call TRBJ2-7; maybe TRBD1 (5 bases). Germline loops: CDR1 SNHLY, CDR2 FYNNEI. V was clipped by 3 bases and J by 3 bases, with 15 bases between them. The CDR3 has 15 residues. The CDR3 loop is CASSEGRGWGYEQYF. For the CDR3, the DNA is TGTGCCAGCAGTGAGGGAAGGGGTTGGGGCTACGAGCAGTACTTC.

This clonotype was counted at least ten times. The chain employs TRBV6-6 and TRBJ2-2; weak D call: TRBD2 (6 bases). The germline CDR1 and CDR2 sequences are MNHNY and SVGAGI (reference sequence). The V end lost 2 bases, the J end lost 5 bases, and 9 bases lay between the germline ends. The CDR3 covers 14 residues. The CDR3 spells CASSYLGGTGELFF. The CDR3 region has the DNA TGTGCCAGCAGTTACCTCGGGGGAACCGGGGAGCTGTTTTTT.

V usage is TRBV7-9 and J usage is TRBJ1-2, with 10 positions matching TRBD1. Germline assignment: CDR1 SEHNR and CDR2 FQNEAQ (reference sequence). Unmatched junction bases numbered 11, after V lost 6 bases and J lost 7 bases. The CDR3 runs 15 residues. CDR3 amino acids: CASRPTTGGGSGYTF. In DNA, the CDR3 is TGTGCCAGCAGGCCTACGACAGGGGGCGGCTCTGGCTACACCTTC.

There are a few counts of this clonotype. The chain couples TRBV12-3 or TRBV12-4 to TRBJ1-6; unclear D gene. V lost 8 bases and J 8 bases, leaving 7 bases between the germline ends. The CDR3 extends over 11 amino acids. CDR3 region: CASGGYSPLHF. The CDR3 nucleotides read TGTGCCAGCGGAGGTTATTCACCCCTCCACTTT.

The V and J genes are TRBV5-1 and TRBJ2-5, with 7 positions matching TRBD1. V was pared by 4 bases and J by 5 bases, with 8 bases of the junction left unmatched. Germline loops: CDR1 SGHRS, CDR2 YFSETQ. This CDR3 has 14 residues. The CDR3 nucleotides are TGCGCCAGCAGCCAAAACAGGGGCGGGGAGACCCAGTACTTC. Encoded protein: CASSQNRGGETQYF.

The chain recombines TRBV9 with TRBJ2-1, with 14 bases lining up with TRBD2. The CDR3 is 20 residues long. V dropped 0 bases and J dropped 7; count of bases not matched to a gene: 15. Germline CDR1 is SGDLS and CDR2 is YYNGEE. CDR3 region: CASSVGTATSGGVPGNEQFF. For the CDR3, the DNA is TGTGCCAGCAGCGTAGGGACCGCGACTAGCGGGGGGGTTCCGGGGAATGAGCAGTTCTTC.

This clonotype turned up a few times. The chain carries TRBV2 and TRBJ2-3; D might be TRBD2 (6 bases). V dropped 7 bases and J dropped 2 bases, with 13 bases sitting between them. Germline V lookup: CDR1 SNHLY, CDR2 FYNNEI. CDR3 length: 14 amino acids. The CDR3 protein is CASTPRDSTDTQYF. CDR3 coding DNA: TGTGCCAGCACTCCCCGGGACTCCACAGATACGCAGTATTTT. The full variable domain, with the rest looked up from reference TRBV2 and TRBJ2-3, is EPEVTQTPSHQVTQMGQEVILRCVPISNHLYFYWYRQILGQKVEFLVSFYNNEISEKSEIFDDQFSVERPDGSNFTLKIRSTKLEDSAMYFCASTPRDSTDTQYFGPGTRLTVL.

This clonotype was seen repeatedly, ten times or more. The chain combines TRBV5-1 with TRBJ2-7, with 11 bases lining up with TRBD2. Germline V gene sequence: CDR1 SGHRS, CDR2 YFSETQ. CDR3 length: 14 residues. V lost 0 bases and J lost 6; bases outside the gene matches: 2. The CDR3 sequence is CASSLGLAGIEQYF. In DNA, the CDR3 is TGCGCCAGCAGCTTGGGACTAGCGGGGATCGAGCAGTACTTC.

This clonotype has just a few counts. This chain connects TRBV20-1 to TRBJ2-6; D possibly corresponds to TRBD1 (6 bases). Germline CDR1 reads DFQATT; CDR2 reads SNEGSKA (reference sequence). The CDR3 contains 14 residues. Trimming shortened V by 1 base and J by 2 bases, and 6 bases separated the two germline ends. This CDR3 reads CSARAGAGANVLTF. CDR3 coding DNA: TGCAGTGCTAGAGCAGGGGCTGGGGCCAACGTCCTGACTTTC.

This clonotype was recorded at least ten times. The V gene is TRBV5-5, the J gene TRBJ1-2, with TRBD1 identical over 9 bases. V trimming: 3 bases; J trimming: 7 bases; junction bases outside the gene matches: 13. The germline V gene has CDR1 SGHKS and CDR2 YYEKEE (reference sequence). CDR3 length equals 16 residues. The CDR3 here is CASSSHPGQGGVGYTF. Here the CDR3 DNA reads TGTGCCAGCAGCTCCCATCCGGGACAGGGAGGGGTTGGCTACACCTTC. Full variable domain (remainder filled in from reference TRBV5-5 and TRBJ1-2): DAGVTQSPTHLIKTRGQQVTLRCSPISGHKSVSWYQQVLGQGPQFIFQYYEKEERGRGNFPDRFSARQFPNYSSELNVNALLLGDSALYLCASSSHPGQGGVGYTFGSGTRLTVV.

A few counts support this clonotype. The chain carries TRBV6-2 or TRBV6-3 and TRBJ1-2; 9 bases fit TRBD1. Germline CDR1 and CDR2: MNHEY and SVGEGT. The CDR3 contains 12 residues. J was trimmed by 4 bases and V by 8 bases; bases with no gene match: 2. CDR3 loop: CASEDRGYGYTF. Here the CDR3 DNA reads TGTGCCAGCGAGGACAGGGGCTATGGCTACACCTTC.

This clonotype turned up a few times. The rearrangement links TRBV29-1 to TRBJ2-3; the D is unclear. Germline V CDR1 and CDR2: SQVTM, ANQGSEA. CDR3 length equals 13 residues. V dropped 7 bases and J dropped 0 bases, with 11 bases sitting between them. CDR3 DNA: TGCAGCGCCGCCGTATCTAGCACAGATACGCAGTATTTT. Protein sequence: CSAAVSSTDTQYF.

At least ten counts were recorded for this clonotype. The chain recombines TRBV5-1 with TRBJ2-1, with 7 positions matching TRBD2. This CDR3 comprises 15 residues. After removal of 6 bases from V and 6 bases from J, the junction contained 12 bases not matched to a gene. Germline V lookup: CDR1 SGHRS, CDR2 YFSETQ. The CDR3 sequence is CASTLLGGGLNEQFF. For the CDR3, the DNA is TGCGCCAGCACCCTGCTCGGCGGGGGTCTCAATGAGCAGTTCTTC.

This clonotype was detected only a few times. V and J are TRBV20-1 and TRBJ1-1; TRBD1 matches 9 bases. The germline CDR1 and CDR2 sequences are DFQATT and SNEGSKA (reference sequence). J lost 4 bases, V lost 5 bases, and 17 bases had no gene match. The CDR3 is 17 residues long. Here the CDR3 DNA reads TGCAGTGCTGGATCCGGGACAGGGAATTTTGGGGGCACTGAAGCTTTCTTT. The encoded protein is CSAGSGTGNFGGTEAFF.

V is TRBV6-5 and J is TRBJ1-2; 8 nucleotides align to TRBD1. The CDR3 loop spans 16 amino acids. Per germline, CDR1 MNHEY and CDR2 SVGAGI. Unmatched junction bases numbered 17, after V lost 7 bases and J lost 7 bases. The chain's CDR3 is CASKPHPAGGMGGYTF. For the CDR3, the DNA is TGTGCCAGCAAACCCCACCCGGCAGGGGGCATGGGTGGCTACACCTTC.

This clonotype has at least ten counts. This sequence joins TRBV5-1 and TRBJ1-1; D is undetermined. Germline CDR1 reads SGHRS; CDR2 reads YFSETQ. This CDR3 has 14 residues. Trimming stripped 2 bases from V and 1 base from J, with 9 bases between. The CDR3 nucleotides read TGCGCCAGCAGCTTTGGCCAGAGGAACACTGAAGCTTTCTTT. The encoded protein is CASSFGQRNTEAFF.

This clonotype occurred many times. V is TRBV5-1 and J is TRBJ2-3, with 7 bases matching TRBD1. V lost 4 bases and J lost 0; bases outside the gene matches: 8. The CDR3 is 16 amino acids. The germline gives CDR1 SGHRS, CDR2 YFSETQ. Written as DNA, the CDR3 is TGCGCCAGCAGCCCCGGACAGGTACTGAGCACAGATACGCAGTATTTT. Encoded protein: CASSPGQVLSTDTQYF.

The chain uses TRBV18 and TRBJ2-7; D gene ambiguous. Germline assignment: CDR1 KGHSH and CDR2 LQKENI. V lost 3 bases to trimming and J lost 5 bases, with 14 bases between them. The CDR3 runs to 14 residues. The CDR3 bases are TGTGCCAGCTCACCCCCTGCCGGAACCCACGAGCAGTACTTC. This encodes CASSPPAGTHEQYF.

A few counts support this clonotype. The chain carries TRBV2 and TRBJ2-5; unclear D gene. V shed 3 bases and J shed 5 bases, with 7 bases lying between them. Germline CDR1 is SNHLY and CDR2 is FYNNEI. The CDR3 totals 12 residues. In DNA form, the CDR3 reads TGTGCCAGCAGTGAGCAAGACGAGACCCAGTACTTC. It yields the protein CASSEQDETQYF.

This clonotype has ten or more counts. This chain joins TRBV7-2 and TRBJ2-5; tentative D call: TRBD1 (6 bases). Trimming took 0 bases from V and 3 from J, leaving 11 bases between them. The CDR3 consists of 15 residues. Germline loops: CDR1 SGHTA, CDR2 FQGNSA. The CDR3 DNA follows: TGTGCCAGCAGCTTAGCGGGGTCAGGGGAAGAGACCCAGTACTTC. This codes for CASSLAGSGEETQYF. The full variable domain, completed using reference TRBV7-2 and TRBJ2-5, is GAGVSQSPSNKVTEKGKDVELRCDPISGHTALYWYRQSLGQGLEFLIYFQGNSAPDKSGLPSDRFSAERTGGSVSTLTIQRTQQEDSAVYLCASSLAGSGEETQYFGPGTRLLVL.

This clonotype has more than one count but fewer than ten. The chain combines TRBV11-2 with TRBJ2-2; TRBD1 matches at 7 bases. The V and J ends lost 5 bases and 0 bases, in that order; junction bases with no gene match: 6. Looked up from germline, CDR1 is SGHAT and CDR2 is FQNNGV. The CDR3 length is 16 residues. Here the CDR3 DNA reads TGTGCCAGCAGCCGCCAGGGGGTCGCGAACACCGGGGAGCTGTTTTTT. Protein sequence: CASSRQGVANTGELFF.